Below, 21 T cell receptor beta chains from the same sample are listed, as sequenced in a study of shared clonotypes between healthy human individuals. CD45RO-negative, CCR7-positively selected cells formed the naive CD8 fraction, excluding terminally differentiated effector memory CD45RA+ cells. This table comes from immunoSEQ multiplex PCR, and its TCRdb copy is limited to in-frame clones, with some not included. Of around 600,000 clones listed, approximately 95% were seen once; the top ten hold 0.11%. Sequences were obtained from naive CD8+ T cells sorted from blood. These receptors were taken from a woman aged 30 to 39 in good health.

The genes are TRBV6-5 and TRBJ1-1; D possibly corresponds to TRBD1 (5 bases). This CDR3 has 13 residues. Germline CDR1 and CDR2: MNHEY and SVGAGI. Between the trimmed V and J ends, which lost 5 bases and 7 bases, there was a span of 14 bases. The CDR3 bases are TGTGCCAGCAGTCCCGGGGCCCCCAATGAAGCTTTCTTT. Residues: CASSPGAPNEAFF.

The CDR3 is CASSRGTSGSMDEQFF. CDR3 coding DNA: TGTGCCAGCAGCAGAGGGACTAGCGGGAGTATGGATGAGCAGTTCTTC. This sequence joins TRBV11-3 and TRBJ2-1, with 14 bases lining up with TRBD2. CDR1 is SGHNT, CDR2 YENEEA, per germline. The length of the CDR3 is 16 residues. V gave up 5 bases and J gave up 8 bases; unmatched junction bases: 8.

The J gene is TRBJ1-2, the V gene TRBV7-2, with TRBD1 matching over 7 bases. The CDR3 runs to 15 residues. Germline CDR1 and CDR2: SGHTA and FQGNSA. The trim removed 3 bases at V and 5 bases at J, leaving 9 bases unmatched. Here the CDR3 DNA reads TGTGCCAGCAGCTTTTGGGACAGCCGGGGGTATGGCTACACCTTC. Encoded protein: CASSFWDSRGYGYTF.

This chain connects TRBV6-5 to TRBJ2-7; TRBD1 matches at 8 bases. The CDR3 is made up of 13 amino acids. After removal of 6 bases from V and 7 bases from J, the junction contained 8 bases not matched to a gene. Germline CDR1 is MNHEY and CDR2 is SVGAGI. The DNA of the CDR3 is TGTGCCAGCAGGGGTAGGACAGGGTTGGAGCAGTACTTC. This encodes CASRGRTGLEQYF.

Of note for this clone: The identical CDR3 is also encoded by other nucleotide sequences in the sample. This sequence joins TRBV5-4 and TRBJ2-7; tentative D call: TRBD2 (5 bases). CDR1 SGHNT and CDR2 YYREEE come from the germline V gene (reference sequence). CDR3 length: 13 amino acids. Trimming left V 0 bases short and J 2 bases short, with 6 bases between. DNA for the CDR3: TGTGCCAGCAGCTTGGGAGGGACCTACGAGCAGTACTTC. This gives the protein CASSLGGTYEQYF.

V usage is TRBV30 and J usage is TRBJ1-1; tentatively, D is TRBD1 (5 bases). This CDR3 has 15 amino acids. Trimming took off 0 bases at V and 1 base at J, with 12 bases between the two ends. Germline values: CDR1 GTSNPN, CDR2 SVGIG (reference sequence). For the CDR3, the DNA is TGTGCCTGGAGTGTAGATTCAGGGCCGAACACTGAAGCTTTCTTT. Amino acid sequence: CAWSVDSGPNTEAFF.

This chain joins TRBV13 and TRBJ2-1; D gene ambiguous. This CDR3 is 12 amino acids long. Germline CDR1 is PRHDT and CDR2 is FYEKMQ (reference sequence). The V gene lost 5 bases and the J gene lost 0 bases, with 2 bases spanning the gap. The CDR3 is CASSASYNEQFF. The CDR3 bases are TGTGCCAGCAGCGCCTCCTACAATGAGCAGTTCTTC.

The chain employs TRBV5-1 and TRBJ1-1; D gene ambiguous. Deletions cut 4 bases from V and 0 bases from J, with 7 bases between. CDR1 is SGHRS and CDR2 is YFSETQ in the germline V gene. This CDR3 contains 13 residues. CDR3 in amino acids: CASSPDLNTEAFF. In DNA, the CDR3 is TGCGCCAGCAGCCCGGACTTGAACACTGAAGCTTTCTTT.

About this clone itself: Other DNA sequences in the same sample also yield this CDR3. The chain combines TRBV27 with TRBJ2-5; D gene uncertain. The germline gives CDR1 MNHEY, CDR2 SMNVEV (reference sequence). CDR3 size: 12 residues. The V gene lost 5 bases and the J gene lost 0 bases, with 4 bases spanning the gap. CDR3 nucleotides: TGTGCCAGCAGTCCTAACCAAGAGACCCAGTACTTC. Its protein is CASSPNQETQYF.

The rearrangement links TRBV11-2 to TRBJ2-5, with TRBD1 matching 7 bases. The J call is in doubt because the DNA end fits TRBJ2-7 better. The CDR3 consists of 16 residues. The germline V gene has CDR1 SGHAT and CDR2 FQNNGV. The DNA for the CDR3 is TGTGCCAGCAGCTTAGCCCCTGGGACAGCTTCCTACGAGCAGTACTTC. Protein sequence: CASSLAPGTASYEQYF.

The table lists this clone with a count of one. V gene TRBV2 combines with J gene TRBJ2-3; possibly TRBD2 for D (6 bases). CDR1 SNHLY and CDR2 FYNNEI come from the germline V gene. V dropped 3 bases and J dropped 2 bases, with 15 bases sitting between them. The CDR3 length is 16 residues. CDR3 sequence: CASSEGFGSSTDTQYF. CDR3 nucleotides: TGTGCCAGCAGTGAGGGGTTCGGGAGCTCCACAGATACGCAGTATTTT.

The chain recombines TRBV27 with TRBJ2-7; possibly TRBD1 for D (6 bases). The germline V and J ends were trimmed by 6 bases and 3 bases, with 12 bases remaining between them. The germline gives CDR1 MNHEY, CDR2 SMNVEV (reference sequence). CDR3 length equals 13 residues. For the CDR3, the DNA is TGTGCCAGCAGCCCGGGACACAACTACGAGCAGTACTTC. Its translation is CASSPGHNYEQYF.

The chain combines TRBV28 with TRBJ2-6; D remains unclear. CDR1 is MDHEN, CDR2 SYDVKM, per germline. This CDR3 contains 13 residues. The germline V and J ends were trimmed by 4 bases and 4 bases, with 5 bases remaining between them. The CDR3 protein is CASSWSGANVLTF. The CDR3 region has the DNA TGTGCCAGCAGTTGGTCCGGGGCCAACGTCCTGACTTTC.

This chain joins TRBV29-1 and TRBJ2-7, with 8 bases lining up with TRBD1. V trimming: 7 bases; J trimming: 3 bases; junction bases outside the gene matches: 14. This CDR3 is 15 amino acids long. Looked up from germline, CDR1 is SQVTM and CDR2 is ANQGSEA. CDR3 region: CSALAYRGSDYEQYF. The CDR3 DNA follows: TGCAGCGCACTCGCCTACAGGGGGTCTGACTACGAGCAGTACTTC.

This clone was recorded only once. The chain couples TRBV20-1 to TRBJ1-5; D gene unclear. With 3 bases removed from V and 6 bases from J, the gap between germline ends came to 6 bases. The CDR3 loop spans 11 amino acids. Germline-derived CDR1 and CDR2 are DFQATT and SNEGSKA (reference sequence). The CDR3 nucleotides read TGCAGTGCTAGTGAAGGTCAGCCCCAGCATTTT. It yields the protein CSASEGQPQHF.

A remark on this clone: Other DNA sequences of this sample code for an identical CDR3. This chain links TRBV28 with TRBJ1-5, with 9 bases lining up with TRBD1. This CDR3 is 14 amino acids long. Looked up from germline, CDR1 is MDHEN and CDR2 is SYDVKM. The V segment lost 3 bases and the J segment 6 bases; nucleotides outside the gene matches: 3. CDR3 DNA: TGTGCCAGCAGTTTCAGGACAGGGGTTCAGCCCCAGCATTTT. Protein: CASSFRTGVQPQHF.

The gene calls are TRBV4-1 and TRBJ1-5; TRBD1 matches at 8 bases. This CDR3 contains 15 residues. Germline V gene lookup returns CDR1 MGHRA and CDR2 YSYEKL. Trimming cost V 4 bases and J 4 bases; bases outside gene matches: 6. The CDR3 nucleotides read TGCGCCAGCAGCCCCGGGACAGGAGAAAATCAGCCCCAGCATTTT. This gives the protein CASSPGTGENQPQHF.

The J gene is TRBJ1-5, the V gene TRBV27; D gene unclear. This CDR3 is 15 amino acids long. The germline V gene encodes CDR1 MNHEY and CDR2 SMNVEV (reference sequence). V was shortened by 0 bases and J by 6 bases, with 12 bases between the two germline ends. CDR3: CASSLSGVSGQPQHF. The CDR3 region has the DNA TGTGCCAGCAGTTTATCTGGGGTGTCTGGTCAGCCCCAGCATTTT.

The CDR3 DNA is TGTGCCAGCAGCTTAGGCTCTAGCGGGAGCCTCTCCTACGAGCAGTACTTC. It is translated as CASSLGSSGSLSYEQYF. V is TRBV7-9 and J is TRBJ2-7, with 10 bases identical to TRBD2. Germline assignment: CDR1 SEHNR and CDR2 FQNEAQ (reference sequence). The CDR3 sequence is 17 residues long. The trim removed 1 base at V and 0 bases at J, leaving 6 bases unmatched.

J is TRBJ1-1 and V is TRBV29-1; D not certain. This CDR3 region has 12 residues. V lost 3 bases and J lost 5, with 10 bases in between. Germline loops: CDR1 SQVTM, CDR2 ANQGSEA. CDR3 DNA sequence: TGCAGCGTTGACCCCGGGTTGACTGAAGCTTTCTTT. As protein: CSVDPGLTEAFF.

V is TRBV7-9 and J is TRBJ1-4; 8 bases are a match to TRBD1. Germline V gene lookup returns CDR1 SEHNR and CDR2 FQNEAQ (reference sequence). The CDR3 runs 15 residues. V shed 5 bases and J 2 bases; nucleotides not matched to a gene: 4. This CDR3 is CASSPPGGTNEKLFF. The CDR3 region has the DNA TGTGCCAGCAGCCCTCCAGGGGGCACTAATGAAAAACTGTTTTTT.